This paragraph reports one T cell receptor (beta chain). The data were obtained in a study of T cells and Merkel cell carcinoma outcomes. Assay: immunoSEQ multiplex PCR; the TCRdb copy retains only in-frame clones and omits some. The sample yields under 20,000 clones, about 90% seen once. The CDR3 runs to 17 residues. Germline lookup yields CDR1 SGHDT and CDR2 YYEEEE. V shed 2 bases, J shed 3 bases, and the junction held 8 bases outside the gene matches. The V and J genes are TRBV5-6 and TRBJ2-3, with 11 bases fitting TRBD2. The specimen sequenced was tumor tissue from Merkel cell carcinoma. The sequence derives from a human donor with Merkel cell carcinoma. The CDR3 reads CASSFELAGDGTDTQYF. The CDR3 DNA reads TGTGCCAGCAGCTTCGAACTAGCGGGAGATGGGACAGATACGCAGTATTTT.